This T cell receptor (beta chain) stems from a study of CXCR3-negative and CXCR3-positive naive CD8 T cells. Overall study results and limits: More hydrophobic TRB CDR3s were found in CXCR3-positive naive cells than in CXCR3-negative naive cells. Cryopreservation partially lowered CXCR3 expression, so most assays used fresh PBMCs.

Comment on this clonotype: Its antigen is not known.

This CDR3 has 13 amino acids. Germline V CDR1 and CDR2: LGHDT, YNNKEL (reference sequence). 5' RACE with UMI labels generated the TRB cDNA libraries. After re-calling the 5' RACE reads, TCRdb lists one entry per CDR3 protein, DNA absent. The table lists about 89,000 distinct CDR3 sequences. The material sequenced was naive CXCR3+ CD8+ T cells from blood. Subset here: CD45RO-CCR7+CD27+CD95- naive CD8+ T cells expressing CXCR3 (TNR3+). V is TRBV3-1 and J is TRBJ2-7. The TCR comes from a human donor in good health. Some clones in this sample may be carry-over from other donors' samples. CDR3 sequence: CASSELNLNEQYF.